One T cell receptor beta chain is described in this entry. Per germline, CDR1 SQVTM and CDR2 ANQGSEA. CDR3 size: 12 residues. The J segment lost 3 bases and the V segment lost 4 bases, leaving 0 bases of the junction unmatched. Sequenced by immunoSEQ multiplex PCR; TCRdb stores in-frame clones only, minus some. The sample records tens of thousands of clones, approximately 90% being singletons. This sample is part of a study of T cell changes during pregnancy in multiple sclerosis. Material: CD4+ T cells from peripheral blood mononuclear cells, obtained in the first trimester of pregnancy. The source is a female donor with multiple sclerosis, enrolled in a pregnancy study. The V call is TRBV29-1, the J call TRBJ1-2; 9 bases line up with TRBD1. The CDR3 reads CSVGDRDYGYTF. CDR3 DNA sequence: TGCAGCGTTGGGGACAGGGACTATGGCTACACCTTC.